This TCR beta chain was recorded in a study of cytomegalovirus exposure and HLA in healthy donors. The study, taken as a whole, reports: For most TCR sequences rarity was the rule, although some public TCRs occurred in many donors.

Healthy bone marrow donors formed the donor group. Unrecorded immune exposures were likely, despite nominal health at sampling. The PCR was carried out with 60 Vbeta primers and 13 Jbeta primers. Measured with immunoSEQ multiplex PCR; TCRdb has only the in-frame clones, and not every one. The table lists roughly 200,000 clones, 75% to 90% of them singletons, with about 0.63% in the top ten. Notes on this clone: Its antigen is currently unknown.

The CDR3 spans 13 residues. CDR1 SGHNT and CDR2 YYREEE come from the germline V gene (reference sequence). V was pared by 0 bases and J by 5 bases, with 9 bases between. The chain has TRBV5-4 and TRBJ2-7; tentative D call: TRBD1 (6 bases). The TCR comes from a boy younger than 18 in good health and CMV-seronegative. The material sequenced was PBMCs. CDR3: CASSLVSGDEQYF. The CDR3, as DNA: TGTGCCAGCAGCTTGGTATCAGGGGACGAGCAGTACTTC.